This T cell receptor (beta chain) was obtained from a study of T cells in Graves' hyperthyroidism and ophthalmopathy. Amplified regions were TCR beta CDR3 sequences from RNA transcripts. A set of HTBI primers served as the primers for a first-round RT-PCR of the TCR CDR3. TCRdb recomputed calls from the multiplex PCR reads with MiXCR, one row per CDR3 protein. The data hold about 610,000 distinct CDR3 sequences, with 14% to 15% observed a single time. This clonotype was counted many times. In the ophthalmopathy cohort, Clinical Activity Score was at least 3, NOSPECS grade at least 4, and duration under 3 months. PBMCs were collected from an approximately 9.5 ml volume of fresh peripheral blood. V dropped 3 bases and J dropped 10 bases, with 13 bases sitting between them. The CDR3 covers 14 residues.

The chain combines TRBV12-3 or TRBV12-4 with TRBJ1-6; a possible D gene is TRBD1 (5 bases). The clonotype comes from a woman in her 40s with Graves' ophthalmopathy. Sequenced sample: blood. CDR3 residues: CASSFGGSGSPLHF. DNA of the CDR3: TGTGCCAGCAGTTTTGGGGGGTCCGGGTCACCCCTCCACTTT.